Sequencing of this T cell receptor beta chain was carried out in a study of shared clonotypes between healthy human individuals. Across the whole study: Researchers assigned three CD4 naive, three CD4 memory, two CD8 naive and one CD8 memory plate to each donor. Findings and caveats of the study: Clonotypes that were shared across a few donors made up approximately 5% of naive CD4 clonotypes. Larger estimated richness was generally seen in naive subsets than in memory subsets.

The count of this clone is one. Its antigen remains unidentified. With 0 bases removed from V and 6 bases from J, the gap between germline ends came to 17 bases. CDR1 is LGHNA, CDR2 YSLEER, per germline. The CDR3 runs to 16 residues. In the original workflow: Quality scores were absent from the junction-only immunoSEQ sequences, so filtering differed. Produced via immunoSEQ multiplex PCR; TCRdb's table is partial and in-frame only. That table gives V, J and clone size, and the DNA gave D and trimming. The sample holds over a million clones, roughly 74% seen once. This rearrangement joins TRBV4-3 to TRBJ1-2; D is unclear. This clonotype was obtained from a man aged 18 to 30 in good health. Some clones in this sample may be carry-over from other donors' samples. The sample was memory CD4+ T cells from PBMCs. Subset given: CD45RA-negative fraction. The CDR3 loop reads CASSQDPADQRDGYTF. The DNA of the CDR3 is TGCGCCAGCAGCCAAGATCCGGCAGACCAAAGGGATGGCTACACCTTC.